This section outlines one T cell receptor beta chain sequence together with its context. Its antigen is unidentified. As to time point: blood 4 weeks post-SBRT, at nephrectomy. Regarding treatment: 15 Gy SBRT to primary tumor, nephrectomy 4 weeks later. Nephrectomy followed 15 Gy stereotactic body radiation by 4 weeks. The tumor was a clear cell renal cell carcinoma. Clones were read by immunoSEQ multiplex PCR, and TCRdb kept only the in-frame ones, dropping some. The table lists over 120,000 clones, approximately 86% of them singletons. This sample was taken from a study of radiation and T cells in renal cell carcinoma. Study-level results: From baseline, blood top tumor clonotypes peaked at 2 weeks post-radiation. Without pretreatment biopsies, baseline tumor clonotype presence was undetermined.

The CDR3 covers 15 residues. Germline lookup yields CDR1 SGHRS and CDR2 YFSETQ. Trimming stripped 0 bases from V and 13 bases from J, with 17 bases between. This rearrangement joins TRBV5-1 to TRBJ1-6, with D tentatively TRBD1 (5 bases). Sequencing used blood, obtained from a patient whose treatment included radiotherapy and nephrectomy. The clonotype was recovered from a woman in her fifties or sixties with renal cell carcinoma. The CDR3 region has the DNA TGCGCCAGCAGCTTGGATGGGGACTTCTGGTTGCCCCTCCACTTT. This translates into CASSLDGDFWLPLHF.